This passage covers 4 T cell receptor beta chains from one sample sequenced in a study of long-term antiretroviral therapy in people with HIV. Survey level was the resolution at which the v3.0 immunoSEQ assay ran. Here immunoSEQ multiplex PCR was the method, and the copy in TCRdb shows in-frame clones only, minus some. This table holds over 25,000 clones, around 96% found once. The material sequenced was unsorted PBMCs, taken around 6.6 years after starting antiretroviral therapy. These receptors originate from a man aged 30 to 39 with HIV.

This chain connects TRBV18 to TRBJ1-1, with a possible D match to TRBD1 (5 bases). The V end lost 1 base, the J end lost 4 bases, and 19 bases lay between the germline ends. Germline V gene sequence: CDR1 KGHSH, CDR2 LQKENI. There are 17 residues in the CDR3. CDR3 nucleotides: TGTGCCAGCTCACCACTACCTAAAGGGGCGCAAATCACTGAAGCTTTCTTT. Amino acids: CASSPLPKGAQITEAFF.

This chain joins TRBV6-6 and TRBJ2-2; D tentatively reads TRBD1 or TRBD2 (5 bases each). The germline gives CDR1 MNHNY, CDR2 SVGAGI (reference sequence). This CDR3 has 14 amino acids. V lost 5 bases to trimming and J lost 7 bases, with 14 bases between them. Here the CDR3 DNA reads TGTGCCAGCAGTAAGAGGGGAGAGGGCGGGGAGCTGTTTTTT. Protein sequence: CASSKRGEGGELFF.

The chain combines TRBV2 with TRBJ2-1, with D perhaps TRBD1 (6 bases). Trimming left V 9 bases short and J 7 bases short, with 22 bases between. Germline CDR1 and CDR2: SNHLY and FYNNEI. The CDR3 is 15 amino acids. CDR3 protein: CASTLDSPFWNEQFF. Here the CDR3 DNA reads TGTGCCAGTACCCTGGACAGCCCTTTTTGGAATGAGCAGTTCTTC.

The CDR3 region has the DNA TGTGCCAGCAGACTTAGCGGGAGGGACACCGGGGAGCTGTTTTTT. Residues: CASRLSGRDTGELFF. This rearrangement joins TRBV6-5 to TRBJ2-2; 11 nucleotides align to TRBD2. This CDR3 has 15 amino acids. Germline V gene sequence: CDR1 MNHEY, CDR2 SVGAGI. The junction had 3 bases not matched to a gene; V was cut back by 6 bases and J by 3 bases.